This record concerns one TCR beta chain sequence. The antigen remains unidentified. Using a J-beta primer mix together with a sample-barcoded 5' primer, a second PCR was run for about 7 to 12 cycles. TCRdb called the 5' RACE reads again in MiXCR, with one record for every CDR3 protein. This sample has 1.5 million to 2 million distinct CDR3 sequences, with 28% found just once. The CDR3 covers 12 residues. CDR1 is GTSNPN and CDR2 is SVGIG in the germline V gene (reference sequence). Trimming removed 3 bases from V and 7 bases from J, with 10 bases in between. This specimen belongs to a study of blood T cells in healthy people across ages. Study overall: When template switching was applied, about one barcoded beta molecule was captured per two T cells. Findings and limits, study-wide: Roughly linearly, TCR beta diversity per million T cells fell as age increased.

Sequenced sample: blood. The V call is TRBV30, the J call TRBJ2-1; D remains unclear. The clonotype originates from a woman in her twenties or thirties in good health. The chain's CDR3 is CAWSALPNEQFF. CDR3 bases: TGTGCCTGGAGCGCACTACCTAATGAGCAGTTCTTC.